These 21 T cell receptor beta chains came from one sample sequenced in a study of beta chain features in type 1 diabetes. Reverse transcription of all isolated RNA meant that expressed TCRB transcripts were sequenced. The assay was immunoSEQ multiplex PCR, and TCRdb's table has in-frame clones only and misses some. The data show 300,000 to 450,000 clones, roughly 13% seen once. Sequenced sample: naive CD4+ T cells from blood. The receptors come from a man between 18 and 35 years old in good health.

CDR3 bases: TGTGCCAGCAGCGTACTCTCGCGGGGACCCTACGAGCAGTACTTC. This codes for CASSVLSRGPYEQYF. The chain joins TRBV9 to TRBJ2-7, with a weak D call TRBD2 (6 bases). Trimming cost V 1 base and J 2 bases, with 13 bases left between them. This CDR3 has 15 residues. In germline, CDR1 is SGDLS, CDR2 YYNGEE.

The chain recombines TRBV18 with TRBJ1-1, with no clear D. This CDR3 has 13 residues. V shed 3 bases and J shed 7 bases, with 12 bases lying between them. In germline, CDR1 is KGHSH, CDR2 LQKENI. In DNA, the CDR3 is TGTGCCAGCTCACCGACCGGGGTCGGTGAAGCTTTCTTT. Its translation: CASSPTGVGEAFF. Complete variable domain (other parts from reference TRBV18 and TRBJ1-1): NAGVMQNPRHLVRRRGQEARLRCSPMKGHSHVYWYRQLPEEGLKFMVYLQKENIIDESGMPKERFSAEFPKEGPSILRIQQVVRGDSAAYFCASSPTGVGEAFFGQGTRLTVV.

The chain carries TRBV9 and TRBJ1-2; D may be TRBD1 (6 bases). This CDR3 spans 12 amino acids. Trimming took 4 bases from V and 7 from J, leaving 11 bases between them. Looked up from germline, CDR1 is SGDLS and CDR2 is YYNGEE. The CDR3 loop is CASSSQGGGYTF. The CDR3 nucleotides are TGTGCCAGCAGCTCGCAAGGGGGTGGCTACACCTTC.

This clone has only a few counts. The genes are TRBV28 and TRBJ2-5; the match to TRBD2 covers 7 bases. CDR3 length equals 14 residues. In germline, CDR1 is MDHEN, CDR2 SYDVKM. V gave up 3 bases and J gave up 0 bases; unmatched junction bases: 1. CDR3 in DNA: TGTGCCAGCAGTTTCGGGGGGTACCAAGAGACCCAGTACTTC. Its translation is CASSFGGYQETQYF.

This rearrangement joins TRBV29-1 to TRBJ1-2; D is unclear. V was clipped by 1 base and J by 6 bases, with 15 bases between them. Germline V gene lookup returns CDR1 SQVTM and CDR2 ANQGSEA. The CDR3 runs 14 residues. The CDR3 here is CSVEGARGRNGYTF. Written as DNA, the CDR3 is TGCAGCGTTGAAGGGGCGCGGGGTCGGAATGGCTACACCTTC.

CDR3 in DNA: TGCAGCGTTAAGCTGGGCCGATCCTACGAGCAGTACTTC. Translating it yields CSVKLGRSYEQYF. The chain recombines TRBV29-1 with TRBJ2-7; D ambiguous. The CDR3 sequence is 13 residues long. V dropped 5 bases and J dropped 1 base, with 12 bases sitting between them. CDR1 and CDR2 (germline): SQVTM, ANQGSEA.

This clone was observed a handful of times. J is TRBJ2-7 and V is TRBV7-9; tentatively, D is TRBD2 (6 bases). V dropped 6 bases and J dropped 7 bases, with 16 bases sitting between them. The CDR3 runs 13 residues. The germline CDR1 and CDR2 sequences are SEHNR and FQNEAQ (reference sequence). The CDR3 loop is CASSTLRGWEQYF. The DNA of the CDR3 is TGTGCCAGCAGTACTCTCCGGGGGTGGGAGCAGTACTTC.

V and J are TRBV11-2 and TRBJ2-2; 8 bases are shared with TRBD1. CDR3 length: 15 residues. Germline V gene lookup returns CDR1 SGHAT and CDR2 FQNNGV. V lost 5 bases and J lost 4; bases outside the gene matches: 6. The CDR3 loop reads CASSPRTGSTGELFF. CDR3 nucleotide sequence: TGTGCCAGCAGCCCCCGGACAGGGTCCACCGGGGAGCTGTTTTTT.

The chain couples TRBV4-2 to TRBJ2-3; possible D gene TRBD2, 6 bases. Germline assignment: CDR1 LGHNA and CDR2 YNFKEQ. CDR3 length: 16 amino acids. V lost 7 bases and J lost 4, with 21 bases in between. The CDR3 reads CASNLVGGKSSDTQYF. The CDR3, as DNA: TGTGCCAGCAACCTCGTCGGGGGAAAATCGTCAGATACGCAGTATTTT.

This clone has a handful of counts. V and J are TRBV30 and TRBJ1-2, with TRBD1 matching 9 bases. There are 15 residues in the CDR3. J was trimmed by 5 bases and V by 3 bases; bases with no gene match: 10. CDR1 and CDR2 from the germline V gene are GTSNPN and SVGIG (reference sequence). CDR3 in DNA: TGTGCCTGGAGGCCGGACAGGGGCCCTCATTATGGCTACACCTTC. Translating gives CAWRPDRGPHYGYTF. Looking up the rest from reference TRBV30 and TRBJ1-2 gives the full variable domain: SQTIHQWPATLVQPVGSPLSLECTVEGTSNPNLYWYRQAAGRGLQLLFYSVGIGQISSEVPQNLSASRPQDRQFILSSKKLLLSDSGFYLCAWRPDRGPHYGYTFGSGTRLTVV.

This chain joins TRBV9 and TRBJ1-1, with no clear D. The CDR3 is made up of 14 amino acids. Germline CDR1 reads SGDLS; CDR2 reads YYNGEE. Trimming cost V 3 bases and J 4 bases, with 13 bases left between them. CDR3 amino acids: CASSAQESGTEAFF. The CDR3 coding sequence is TGTGCCAGCAGCGCCCAAGAGTCGGGCACTGAAGCTTTCTTT.

The chain couples TRBV5-1 to TRBJ2-1; D gene unclear. The CDR3 spans 15 residues. Germline CDR1 SGHRS, CDR2 YFSETQ. The V end lost 1 base, the J end lost 4 bases, and 12 bases lay between the germline ends. The CDR3 protein is CASSLLQDSYNEQFF. CDR3 DNA sequence: TGCGCCAGCAGCTTGTTGCAGGATAGTTACAATGAGCAGTTCTTC.

The chain combines TRBV5-4 with TRBJ1-1; possibly TRBD1 for D (5 bases). Germline values: CDR1 SGHNT, CDR2 YYREEE (reference sequence). V was pared by 3 bases and J by 2 bases, with 11 bases between. The CDR3 sequence is 14 residues long. CDR3 protein: CASSYQGINTEAFF. The CDR3 region has the DNA TGTGCCAGCAGCTATCAGGGAATTAACACTGAAGCTTTCTTT. Full variable domain (outside the CDR3, taken from reference TRBV5-4 and TRBJ1-1): ETGVTQSPTHLIKTRGQQVTLRCSSQSGHNTVSWYQQALGQGPQFIFQYYREEENGRGNFPPRFSGLQFPNYSSELNVNALELDDSALYLCASSYQGINTEAFFGQGTRLTVV.

This clone has more than one count but fewer than ten. V gene TRBV30 combines with J gene TRBJ1-2; D not resolved. The length of the CDR3 is 13 residues. CDR1 is GTSNPN and CDR2 is SVGIG in the germline V gene (reference sequence). V dropped 3 bases and J dropped 7 bases, with 15 bases sitting between them. The CDR3 bases are TGTGCCTGGAGGGTTTGGGGAGAGGGTGGCTACACCTTC. Translation gives CAWRVWGEGGYTF.

V is TRBV18 and J is TRBJ2-1; a weak D match, TRBD2 (6 bases). The CDR3 runs to 14 residues. Germline V lookup: CDR1 KGHSH, CDR2 LQKENI. The germline V and J ends were trimmed by 4 bases and 10 bases, with 17 bases remaining between them. CDR3 sequence (DNA): TGTGCCAGCTCACTGAGGGGTGGGCGGGGAGAGCAGTTCTTC. Its translation is CASSLRGGRGEQFF. Full variable domain (outside the CDR3, taken from reference TRBV18 and TRBJ2-1): NAGVMQNPRHLVRRRGQEARLRCSPMKGHSHVYWYRQLPEEGLKFMVYLQKENIIDESGMPKERFSAEFPKEGPSILRIQQVVRGDSAAYFCASSLRGGRGEQFFGPGTRLTVL.

The chain links TRBV28 to TRBJ1-1; D call uncertain. V lost 3 bases and J 0 bases, leaving 14 bases between the germline ends. The CDR3 is 16 amino acids. Germline V gene sequence: CDR1 MDHEN, CDR2 SYDVKM. In DNA, the CDR3 is TGTGCCAGCAGTTTCACTGGTCGAGCCATGAACACTGAAGCTTTCTTT. It specifies CASSFTGRAMNTEAFF.

The rearrangement links TRBV7-9 to TRBJ2-5; no clear D gene. CDR1 is SEHNR and CDR2 is FQNEAQ in the germline V gene (reference sequence). V was pared by 1 base and J by 5 bases, with 5 bases between. This CDR3 is built from 12 residues. The CDR3 DNA reads TGTGCCAGCAGCTTAGTGCAGGAGACCCAGTACTTC. Amino acid sequence: CASSLVQETQYF.

The chain carries TRBV29-1 and TRBJ2-3, with a tentative D call TRBD1 (6 bases). This CDR3 region has 13 residues. With 4 bases removed from V and 3 bases from J, the gap between germline ends came to 11 bases. Germline V gene lookup returns CDR1 SQVTM and CDR2 ANQGSEA. CDR3 residues: CSVGGGGTDTQYF. As DNA, the CDR3 is TGCAGCGTTGGTGGGGGCGGGACAGATACGCAGTATTTT.

This clone was seen a handful of times. The chain combines TRBV23-1 with TRBJ1-5; D may be TRBD1 (5 bases). TRBV23-1 is identified as an open reading frame with a role that is uncertain. Trimming took off 8 bases at V and 4 bases at J, with 18 bases between the two ends. This CDR3 is 15 amino acids long. CDR3 nucleotides: TGCGCCAGCCCGCCGATGGGGGGACCTAATCAGCCCCAGCATTTT. This sequence encodes CASPPMGGPNQPQHF.

The chain recombines TRBV18 with TRBJ2-1; the match to TRBD1 covers 11 bases. The CDR3 is made up of 15 amino acids. The J segment lost 6 bases and the V segment lost 3 bases, leaving 4 bases of the junction unmatched. Germline lookup yields CDR1 KGHSH and CDR2 LQKENI. CDR3 residues: CASSPTGTGGNEQFF. In DNA, the CDR3 is TGTGCCAGCTCACCCACCGGGACAGGGGGCAATGAGCAGTTCTTC.

This clone was seen a few times. This chain connects TRBV28 to TRBJ1-2, with unresolved D. The CDR3 totals 11 residues. Germline-derived CDR1 and CDR2 are MDHEN and SYDVKM. The CDR3 nucleotides are TGTGGCGTCTCCGGGAACTATGGCTACACCTTC. This gives the protein CGVSGNYGYTF.